These 25 T cell receptor beta chains originate from one sample sequenced in a study of monozygotic twins with inflammatory bowel disease. TCRdb re-analyzed the 5' RACE reads; it lists each CDR3 protein once, without DNA. In total, the table holds around 97,000 distinct CDR3 sequences. The sequencing input was blood. The receptors here all came from a human donor with ulcerative colitis or Crohn's disease, or a healthy co-twin of an affected twin (not recorded which).

The V gene is TRBV9, the J gene TRBJ2-2; the D call of TRBD2 rests on TCRdb alone, since no DNA is present to check it. Per germline, CDR1 SGDLS and CDR2 YYNGEE. This CDR3 comprises 17 residues. CDR3 loop: CASSASGLAGINGELFF.

The rearrangement links TRBV20-1 to TRBJ2-1; TCRdb returns TRBD1, unconfirmable since there is no DNA. CDR3 length: 16 amino acids. CDR1 and CDR2 from the germline V gene are DFQATT and SNEGSKA (reference sequence). CDR3 protein: CSAHTGGTGGYNEQFF.

The rearrangement uses TRBV4-2 and TRBJ1-5; TCRdb indicates TRBD1, and absent DNA this call remains unverified. In germline, CDR1 is LGHNA, CDR2 YNFKEQ. The CDR3 sequence is 16 residues long. CDR3 sequence: CASSQAPTGGNQPQHF.

The rearrangement joins TRBV29-1 to TRBJ2-7; the D gene TCRdb calls, TRBD2, cannot be checked with no DNA. CDR1 is SQVTM and CDR2 is ANQGSEA in the germline V gene. The CDR3 totals 15 residues. The CDR3 here is CSVVGTPKGTYEQYF.

The CDR3 loop is CSVRPQGYGNTIYF. V gene TRBV29-1 combines with J gene TRBJ1-3; absent DNA, TCRdb's TRBD1 call cannot be checked. CDR1 is SQVTM, CDR2 ANQGSEA, per germline. The CDR3 is 14 residues long.

The chain has TRBV20-1 and TRBJ2-1; there is no DNA to check the TCRdb D call of TRBD1. Germline values: CDR1 DFQATT, CDR2 SNEGSKA (reference sequence). This CDR3 has 15 amino acids. The CDR3 region is CSARGGGTGGLEQFF.

The rearrangement links TRBV30 to TRBJ2-5; TCRdb designates TRBD1, a call that cannot be tested without DNA. The CDR3 spans 15 residues. From germline, CDR1 is GTSNPN and CDR2 SVGIG (reference sequence). The CDR3 sequence is CAWSRGGRLGETQYF.

This sequence joins TRBV18 and TRBJ2-5. This CDR3 has 15 residues. Germline CDR1 reads KGHSH; CDR2 reads LQKENI. This CDR3 is CASSPSRQYQETQYF.

V gene TRBV7-2 combines with J gene TRBJ1-4. Germline V gene sequence: CDR1 SGHTA, CDR2 FQGNSA. CDR3 length: 14 residues. Here the CDR3 reads CASSLQGGSEKLFF.

The chain links TRBV29-1 to TRBJ2-5; TCRdb's D gene call, TRBD2, goes unchecked for lack of DNA. Germline V gene sequence: CDR1 SQVTM, CDR2 ANQGSEA. This CDR3 contains 14 residues. CDR3 protein: CSVGASGIQETQYF.

The rearrangement uses TRBV9 and TRBJ2-7; TCRdb selects TRBD1, and the lack of DNA leaves this call unchecked. Germline CDR1 and CDR2: SGDLS and YYNGEE. This CDR3 has 15 residues. CDR3 loop: CASSVGGHPGDEQYF.

This chain uses TRBV7-3 with TRBJ1-5. CDR1 is SGHTA and CDR2 is FQGTGA in the germline V gene. There are 13 residues in the CDR3. This CDR3 is CASSTTSDQPQHF.

The V and J genes are TRBV5-1 and TRBJ2-7; absent DNA, TCRdb's TRBD1 call cannot be checked. There are 15 residues in the CDR3. Germline V CDR1 and CDR2: SGHRS, YFSETQ. The CDR3 spells CASSLGTGVSNEQYF.

V is TRBV7-9 and J is TRBJ1-4. There are 15 residues in the CDR3. Per germline, CDR1 SEHNR and CDR2 FQNEAQ (reference sequence). The CDR3 is CASSLADGLNEKLFF.

The chain joins TRBV20-1 to TRBJ2-5. The CDR3 is 11 residues long. CDR1 is DFQATT and CDR2 is SNEGSKA in the germline V gene (reference sequence). CDR3: CSARLVETQYF.

The chain has TRBV20-1 and TRBJ2-3; TCRdb outputs TRBD2, but without DNA this stays unchecked. CDR3 length: 12 residues. Germline CDR1 reads DFQATT; CDR2 reads SNEGSKA (reference sequence). This CDR3 is CMMTSPTDTQYF.

The genes are TRBV12-3 or TRBV12-4 and TRBJ1-6; TCRdb names TRBD1, which stays unverified in the absence of DNA. This CDR3 is built from 15 residues. The CDR3 loop is CASSPQRGLSSPLHF.

V is TRBV7-2 and J is TRBJ2-5; TCRdb gives TRBD1 as the D gene, but with no DNA this cannot be confirmed. This CDR3 is 15 amino acids long. Germline CDR1 reads SGHTA; CDR2 reads FQGNSA. The CDR3: CASSSSRGTRETQYF.

The CDR3 spells CASSPSPWSSGSGNEQFF. The chain combines TRBV19 with TRBJ2-1; TCRdb returns TRBD2, unconfirmable since there is no DNA. The germline gives CDR1 LNHDA, CDR2 SQIVND (reference sequence). The CDR3 extends over 18 amino acids.

The chain links TRBV6-2 or TRBV6-3 to TRBJ2-2; TCRdb proposes TRBD1, but this gene call is untestable without DNA. Germline CDR1 is MNHEY and CDR2 is SVGEGT. The CDR3 is 11 amino acids. CDR3: CAAARRGELFF.

The rearrangement links TRBV19 to TRBJ2-1. This CDR3 region has 16 residues. Germline V gene sequence: CDR1 LNHDA, CDR2 SQIVND (reference sequence). The CDR3 loop is CASSIAWSTSVNEQFF.

V usage is TRBV20-1 and J usage is TRBJ1-5. CDR1 and CDR2 (germline): DFQATT, SNEGSKA (reference sequence). The CDR3 is 12 amino acids. The CDR3 loop is CSAREGGQPQHF.

The chain employs TRBV15 and TRBJ2-3. The CDR3 spans 15 residues. Germline CDR1 is LNHNV and CDR2 is YYDKDF (reference sequence). The CDR3 reads CATSRDPTESDTQYF. The full variable domain, rest sourced from reference TRBV15 and TRBJ2-3, is DAMVIQNPRYQVTQFGKPVTLSCSQTLNHNVMYWYQQKSSQAPKLLFHYYDKDFNNEADTPDNFQSRRPNTSFCFLDIRSPGLGDTAMYLCATSRDPTESDTQYFGPGTRLTVL.

The V call is TRBV5-1, the J call TRBJ2-2; TCRdb's D gene call, TRBD2, goes unchecked for lack of DNA. CDR1 and CDR2 (germline): SGHRS, YFSETQ. This CDR3 has 14 amino acids. This chain's CDR3 is CASSDQGGAGELFF.

This chain links TRBV5-4 with TRBJ2-1. The germline V gene encodes CDR1 SGHNT and CDR2 YYREEE (reference sequence). CDR3 length: 14 residues. The CDR3 loop is CASSFPMGTNEQFF.